This T cell receptor beta chain originates from a study of identical twins. The CDR3 runs to 14 residues. CDR1 is SGHRS and CDR2 is YFSETQ in the germline V gene. V was cut by 4 bases and J by 1 base, with 11 bases left in between. With template switching, a universal primer site was added, and the cDNA carried unique molecular identifiers. TCRdb re-called the 5' RACE reads through MiXCR, storing one row per CDR3 protein. This sample has a few hundred thousand distinct CDR3 sequences; roughly 10% occur once, and the top ten carry roughly 8.9%. General study points: Cross-sectional statistical analysis was relied on for the conclusions, without the same donors being followed. Twins' surplus sharing was weaker for beta out-of-frame sequences. Out-of-frame TCR alpha sharing in monozygotic twins exceeded recombination model predictions.

In this sample, this clonotype turned up a few times. Its antigen remains unidentified. The receptor was derived from a woman in her 50s in good health. Sequenced material: naive T cells sorted from blood. This chain uses TRBV5-1 with TRBJ2-5; weak D call: TRBD1 (6 bases). The CDR3 loop reads CASSPGHSQETQYF. In DNA, the CDR3 is TGCGCCAGCAGCCCGGGACACAGCCAAGAGACCCAGTACTTC.